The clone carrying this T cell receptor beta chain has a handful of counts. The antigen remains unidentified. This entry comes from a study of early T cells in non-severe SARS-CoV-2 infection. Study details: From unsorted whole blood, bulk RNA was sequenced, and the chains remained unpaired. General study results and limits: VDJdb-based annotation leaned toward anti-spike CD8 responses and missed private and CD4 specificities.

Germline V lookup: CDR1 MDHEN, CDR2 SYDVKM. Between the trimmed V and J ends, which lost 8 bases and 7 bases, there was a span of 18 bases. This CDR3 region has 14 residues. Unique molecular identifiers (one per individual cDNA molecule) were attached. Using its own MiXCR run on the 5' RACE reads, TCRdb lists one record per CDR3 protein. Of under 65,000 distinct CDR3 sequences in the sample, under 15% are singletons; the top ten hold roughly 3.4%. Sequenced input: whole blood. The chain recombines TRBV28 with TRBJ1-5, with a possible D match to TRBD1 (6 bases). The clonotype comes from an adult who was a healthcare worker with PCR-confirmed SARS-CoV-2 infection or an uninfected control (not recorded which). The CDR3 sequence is CASGIPGHTQPQHF. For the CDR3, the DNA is TGTGCCAGCGGGATTCCGGGACACACACAGCCCCAGCATTTT.